Listed below are T cell receptor beta chains from one sample, sequenced in a study of early T cells in non-severe SARS-CoV-2 infection. Using its own MiXCR run on the 5' RACE reads, TCRdb lists one record per CDR3 protein. Of about 90,000 distinct CDR3 sequences listed, about an eighth are singletons. The sample here was whole blood, taken at baseline. These TCRs come from an adult who was a healthcare worker with PCR-confirmed SARS-CoV-2 infection or an uninfected control (not recorded which). The CDR3 runs from the conserved cysteine through the conserved F or W. The D gene is left open where the match is weak. Where a row states a size, it is once, few, many or the class of an expanded clone; other rows omit it.

size	V	J	D	length	CDR3	DNA
many	TRBV19	TRBJ2-2	NA	16	CASSVRSGVNTGELFF	TGTGCCAGTAGTGTTAGGTCGGGAGTTAACACCGGGGAGCTGTTTTTT
few	TRBV6-5	TRBJ2-7	TRBD2	16	CASSHSSGGPSYEQYF	TGTGCCAGCAGCCACTCTTCGGGGGGACCGTCCTACGAGCAGTACTTC
NA	TRBV4-1	TRBJ2-2	NA	14	CASRADENTGELFF	TGCGCCAGCAGGGCGGACGAGAACACCGGGGAGCTGTTTTTT
NA	TRBV18	TRBJ2-3	TRBD1	15	CASSQQGGSSDTQYF	TGTGCCAGCTCCCAACAGGGGGGAAGCTCAGATACGCAGTATTTT
NA	TRBV19	TRBJ1-2	TRBD1	15	CASSNPGQGVNGYTF	TGTGCCAGTAGTAACCCGGGACAGGGTGTAAATGGCTACACCTTC
few	TRBV5-1	TRBJ2-5	TRBD2	14	CASRLAGDGETQYF	TGCGCCAGCCGACTAGCGGGAGATGGAGAGACCCAGTACTTC
many	TRBV30	TRBJ1-3	NA	13	CAWNHKSGNTIYF	TGTGCCTGGAATCACAAATCTGGAAACACCATATATTTT
NA	TRBV5-1	TRBJ2-2	TRBD1	17	CASSLPSGTGYTGELFF	TGCGCCAGCAGCTTGCCCTCCGGGACAGGGTACACCGGGGAGCTGTTTTTT
few	TRBV29-1	TRBJ2-2	NA	14	CSVDVGAGTGELFF	TGCAGCGTTGATGTGGGGGCGGGCACCGGGGAGCTGTTTTTT
NA	TRBV21-1	TRBJ2-3	NA	13	CASSKILLGTQYF	TGTGCCAGCAGCAAAATCCTCCTTGGTACGCAGTATTTT
many	TRBV30	TRBJ1-4	TRBD1	16	CAWSRPRTGINEKLFF	TGTGCCTGGAGTAGACCCCGGACAGGGATTAATGAAAAACTGTTTTTT
few	TRBV9	TRBJ2-3	NA	14	CASSLARVSDTQYF	TGTGCCAGCAGTCTCGCAAGGGTCTCAGATACGCAGTATTTT
few	TRBV7-6	TRBJ2-7	TRBD2	18	CASSPNGLAGVTAYEQYF	TGTGCCAGCAGCCCTAATGGACTAGCGGGAGTAACGGCCTACGAGCAGTACTTC
many	TRBV2	TRBJ2-1	TRBD1	14	CASSGDRAMNEQFF	TGTGCCAGCAGCGGGGACAGGGCCATGAATGAGCAGTTCTTC
NA	TRBV10-3	TRBJ1-1	TRBD1	17	CAISELPDRGLNTEAFF	TGTGCCATCAGTGAGTTACCGGACAGGGGGCTGAACACTGAAGCTTTCTTT
NA	TRBV4-1	TRBJ2-3	NA	15	CASSQAGGGPDTQYF	TGCGCCAGCAGCCAAGCAGGGGGAGGGCCAGATACGCAGTATTTT
many	TRBV6-6	TRBJ2-5	TRBD1	18	CASSSGRDRGRSKETQYF	TGTGCCAGCAGTTCCGGAAGGGACAGGGGAAGATCCAAAGAGACCCAGTACTTC
NA	TRBV5-6	TRBJ2-4	TRBD2	15	CASSLISGDKNIQYF	TGTGCCAGCAGCTTGATAAGCGGGGATAAAAACATTCAGTACTTC